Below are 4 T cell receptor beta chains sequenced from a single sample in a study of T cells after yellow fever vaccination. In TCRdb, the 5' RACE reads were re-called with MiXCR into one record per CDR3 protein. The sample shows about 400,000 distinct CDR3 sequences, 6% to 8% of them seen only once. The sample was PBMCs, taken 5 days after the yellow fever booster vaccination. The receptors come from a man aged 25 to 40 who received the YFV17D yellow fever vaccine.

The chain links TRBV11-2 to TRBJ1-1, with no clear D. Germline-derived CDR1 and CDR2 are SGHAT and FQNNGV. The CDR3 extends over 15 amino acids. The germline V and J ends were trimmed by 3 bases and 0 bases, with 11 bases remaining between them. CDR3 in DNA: TGTGCCAGCAGCTTTCGTCCTTACATGAACACTGAAGCTTTCTTT. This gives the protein CASSFRPYMNTEAFF.

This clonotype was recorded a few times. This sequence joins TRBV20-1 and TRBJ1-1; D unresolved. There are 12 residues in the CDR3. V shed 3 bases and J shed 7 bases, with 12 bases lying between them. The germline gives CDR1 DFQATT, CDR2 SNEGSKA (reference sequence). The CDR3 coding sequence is TGCAGTGCTAGGAGCCTAACTGGTGAAGCTTTCTTT. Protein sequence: CSARSLTGEAFF.

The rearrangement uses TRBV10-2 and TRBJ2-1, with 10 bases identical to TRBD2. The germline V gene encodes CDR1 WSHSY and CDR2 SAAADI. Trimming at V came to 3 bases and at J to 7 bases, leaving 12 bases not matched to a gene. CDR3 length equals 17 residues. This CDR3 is CASSDFLGTSVSNEQFF. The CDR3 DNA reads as TGCGCCAGCAGTGATTTTTTGGGGACTAGCGTCTCTAATGAGCAGTTCTTC.

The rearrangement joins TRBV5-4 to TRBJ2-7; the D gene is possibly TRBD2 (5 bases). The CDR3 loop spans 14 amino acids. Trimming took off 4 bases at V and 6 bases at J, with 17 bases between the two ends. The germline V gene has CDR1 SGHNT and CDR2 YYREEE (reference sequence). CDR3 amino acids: CASSAATGSGEQYF. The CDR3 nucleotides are TGTGCCAGCAGCGCCGCCACGGGATCGGGCGAGCAGTACTTC.